This T cell receptor (beta chain) was recorded in a study of cytomegalovirus exposure and HLA in healthy donors. General study points: Several of the most significant clusters appeared, in a later analysis, to be linked to common viral pathogens.

The CDR3 extends over 16 amino acids. V trimming: 2 bases; J trimming: 10 bases; junction bases outside the gene matches: 15. CDR1 SGHTA and CDR2 FQGNSA come from the germline V gene. Amplification used 60 Vbeta primers and 13 Jbeta primers. Sequencing used immunoSEQ multiplex PCR; TCRdb keeps in-frame clones, though not all of them. The table includes over 150,000 clones, 65% to 80% detected once. Of note for this clone: Antigen unknown.

The source is a man younger than 40 in good health and CMV-seropositive. This rearrangement joins TRBV7-2 to TRBJ2-3; 7 bases map to TRBD2. Sequenced: PBMCs. CDR3 nucleotide sequence: TGTGCCAGCAGCTTAATCGCGGGGGACCGCGGGACGGCGCAGTATTTT. Protein product: CASSLIAGDRGTAQYF. Supplemented by reference TRBV7-2 and TRBJ2-3, the full variable domain reads GAGVSQSPSNKVTEKGKDVELRCDPISGHTALYWYRQSLGQGLEFLIYFQGNSAPDKSGLPSDRFSAERTGGSVSTLTIQRTQQEDSAVYLCASSLIAGDRGTAQYFGPGTRLTVL.